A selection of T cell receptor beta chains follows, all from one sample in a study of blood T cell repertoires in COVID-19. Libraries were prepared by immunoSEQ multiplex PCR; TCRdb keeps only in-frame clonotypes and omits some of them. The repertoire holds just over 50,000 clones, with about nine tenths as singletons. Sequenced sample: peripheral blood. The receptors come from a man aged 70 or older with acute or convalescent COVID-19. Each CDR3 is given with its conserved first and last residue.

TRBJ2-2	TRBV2	CASSVRQIADTGELFF
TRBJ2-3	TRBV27	CASSSRTGCTDTQYF
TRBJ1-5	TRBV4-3	CASSQGAPQHF
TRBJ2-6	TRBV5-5	CASSFQQGGGANVLTF
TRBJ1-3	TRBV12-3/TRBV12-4	CASRLAGGNTIYF
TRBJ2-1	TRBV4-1	CASSQDSRRRDYEQFF
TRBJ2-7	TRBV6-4	CANPDRAVTFFSYEQYF
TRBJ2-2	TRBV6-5	CASSHRETGELFF
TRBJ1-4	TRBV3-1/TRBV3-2	CASSRQGIANEKLFF
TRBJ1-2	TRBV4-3	CASSQDTGNYGYTF
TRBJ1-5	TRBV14	CASSQVQGQPQHF
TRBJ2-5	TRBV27	CASSFLASGKQETQYF
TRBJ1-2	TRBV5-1	CASSPTDPGVTTF
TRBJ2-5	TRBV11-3	CASSSRGAQETQYF
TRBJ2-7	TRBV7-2	CASSKGPDRGLIKYF
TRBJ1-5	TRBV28	CASRSTGQTRLQHF
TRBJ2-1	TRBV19	CASSIDRLQGNEQFF